The rows below give T cell receptor beta chains drawn from one sample of a study of cytomegalovirus exposure and HLA in healthy donors. Sequenced by immunoSEQ multiplex PCR; TCRdb stores in-frame clones only, minus some. The sample shows about 130,000 clones, 75% to 85% of them seen only once. The sequencing sample was made of PBMCs. Every receptor here comes from a male donor in good health and CMV-seronegative. Each CDR3 is given with its conserved first and last residue. D genes are given only for firm matches. Size is stated for part of the rows, as once, few or many counts, or as a class when the clone is expanded.

TRBD1	-	TRBJ2-7	TRBV19	TGTGCCAGTGGGACAGGGGGTATTTACGAGCAGTACTTC	CASGTGGIYEQYF
TRBD1	few	TRBJ1-1	TRBV30	TGTGCCTGGGTAGACAGGGCCGCGAACACTGAAGCTTTCTTT	CAWVDRAANTEAFF
-	-	TRBJ2-4	TRBV15	TGTGCCACCAGCGCCACGCTGGGCGGGGCCAAAAACAGTCAGTACTTC	CATSATLGGAKNSQYF
-	few	TRBJ2-6	TRBV29-1	TGCAGCGTTCTTGGGGCCAACGTCCTGACTTTC	CSVLGANVLTF
-	few	TRBJ1-2	TRBV30	TGTGCCTGGATCCCCAGGGTAGGACGGTACACCTTC	CAWIPRVGRYTF
-	-	TRBJ1-5	TRBV27	TGTGCCAGCAGTTTACAAGGGGCCAGCAATCAGCCCCAGCATTTT	CASSLQGASNQPQHF
TRBD1	-	TRBJ1-1	TRBV28	TGTGCCAGCAGTTTAGGGACAGGGACGGGTCCTGAAGCTTTCTTT	CASSLGTGTGPEAFF
-	-	TRBJ2-7	TRBV15	TGTGCCACCAGCGCAACTACGTACGAGCAGTACTTC	CATSATTYEQYF
TRBD1	-	TRBJ2-1	TRBV30	TGTGCCTGGGTGATTGATAAGTGGTCTAAGGGACAGGGTAAGGGCAATGAGCAGTTCTTC	CAWVIDKWSKGQGKGNEQFF
-	-	TRBJ1-1	TRBV25-1	TGTGCCAGCGAAAGGAGTGTAAACACTGAAGCTTTCTTT	CASERSVNTEAFF
-	-	TRBJ1-1	TRBV19	TGTGCCAGTAGTATAGATCTGGGGGAGGACACTGAAGCTTTCTTT	CASSIDLGEDTEAFF
-	-	TRBJ2-7	TRBV5-1	TGCGCCAGCAGCTCGGACTCGGGCTACGAGCAGTACTTC	CASSSDSGYEQYF
TRBD2	-	TRBJ2-1	TRBV27	TGTGCCAGCACGGCGGGGGGGCCGGGTGAGCAGTTCTTC	CASTAGGPGEQFF
TRBD1	-	TRBJ2-7	TRBV2	TGTGCCAGCAAGTGGACAGGGAGCTCCTACGAGCAGTACTTC	CASKWTGSSYEQYF
-	few	TRBJ2-1	TRBV11-3	TGTGCCAGCAGCCCCACGGGGAGCTCCTACAATGAGCAGTTCTTC	CASSPTGSSYNEQFF
-	-	TRBJ2-5	TRBV5-4	TGTGCCAGCAGCTTGGCAGGGGCCCACCAAGAGACCCAGTACTTC	CASSLAGAHQETQYF
TRBD1	-	TRBJ2-7	TRBV25-1	TGTGCCAGCAGTAGGGACAGGGGGCCGGGCGAGCAGTACTTC	CASSRDRGPGEQYF
TRBD1	-	TRBJ1-1	TRBV6-1	TGTGCCAGCGCCTATGACAGGGGAAACACTGAAGCTTTCTTT	CASAYDRGNTEAFF
TRBD1	-	TRBJ1-1	TRBV28	TGTGCCAGCAGTCTACCCTACGGACAGGACCACACTGAAGCTTTCTTT	CASSLPYGQDHTEAFF